This is a list of T cell receptor beta chains from one sample in a study of radiation and T cells in renal cell carcinoma. Here immunoSEQ multiplex PCR was the method, and the copy in TCRdb shows in-frame clones only, minus some. The data contain 70,000 to 80,000 clones, 86% of them singletons. This specimen was blood, taken from a patient whose treatment included radiotherapy and nephrectomy. These receptors were obtained from a woman aged 45-65 years with renal cell carcinoma. The CDR3 runs from the conserved cysteine through the conserved F or W. A D gene is named only where the DNA matches it firmly. Size is stated for part of the rows, as once, few or many counts, or as a class when the clone is expanded.

j_call: TRBJ2-7
d_call: .
v_call: TRBV11-2
clone_size: .
cdr3_length: 13
cdr3_aa: CASSLDRLYEQYF
cdr3_nt: TGTGCCAGCAGCTTAGATAGACTGTACGAACAGTACTTC

j_call: TRBJ2-7
d_call: .
v_call: TRBV19
clone_size: .
cdr3_length: 16
cdr3_aa: CASSTAAAASSYEQYF
cdr3_nt: TGTGCCAGTAGTACTGCGGCGGCCGCTAGCTCCTACGAGCAGTACTTC

j_call: TRBJ1-2
d_call: TRBD1
v_call: TRBV7-9
clone_size: .
cdr3_length: 14
cdr3_aa: CASSKDRVSYGYTF
cdr3_nt: TGTGCCAGCAGCAAGGACAGGGTGAGCTATGGCTACACCTTC

j_call: TRBJ2-1
d_call: TRBD2
v_call: TRBV5-4
clone_size: .
cdr3_length: 14
cdr3_aa: CASSEGLAANEQFF
cdr3_nt: TGTGCCAGCAGCGAGGGACTAGCGGCCAATGAGCAGTTCTTC

j_call: TRBJ2-5
d_call: TRBD1
v_call: TRBV7-8
clone_size: once
cdr3_length: 15
cdr3_aa: CASRGQGAGGETQYF
cdr3_nt: TGTGCCAGCCGAGGACAGGGGGCTGGAGGGGAGACCCAGTACTTC

j_call: TRBJ2-1
d_call: TRBD2
v_call: TRBV19
clone_size: .
cdr3_length: 14
cdr3_aa: CASSPGLAGGSTFF
cdr3_nt: TGTGCCAGTAGTCCGGGACTAGCGGGGGGGAGCACGTTCTTC

j_call: TRBJ1-2
d_call: TRBD1
v_call: TRBV11-2
clone_size: .
cdr3_length: 14
cdr3_aa: CASSLWDSGGGYTF
cdr3_nt: TGTGCCAGCAGCTTATGGGACAGCGGAGGCGGCTACACCTTC

j_call: TRBJ1-1
d_call: .
v_call: TRBV6-5
clone_size: .
cdr3_length: 14
cdr3_aa: CASSYSGEDTEAFF
cdr3_nt: TGTGCCAGCAGTTACTCGGGGGAGGACACTGAAGCTTTCTTT

j_call: TRBJ1-4
d_call: .
v_call: TRBV5-1
clone_size: .
cdr3_length: 14
cdr3_aa: CASGAGEANEKLFF
cdr3_nt: TGCGCCAGCGGCGCCGGTGAGGCTAATGAAAAACTGTTTTTT

j_call: TRBJ2-1
d_call: .
v_call: TRBV6-6
clone_size: .
cdr3_length: 16
cdr3_aa: CASSYIDRTGNNEQFF
cdr3_nt: TGTGCCAGCAGTTACATCGACAGAACGGGGAACAATGAGCAGTTCTTC

j_call: TRBJ2-5
d_call: TRBD2
v_call: TRBV6-5
clone_size: .
cdr3_length: 12
cdr3_aa: CASRRGAETQYF
cdr3_nt: TGTGCCAGCAGGCGGGGGGCAGAGACCCAGTACTTC

j_call: TRBJ2-4
d_call: .
v_call: TRBV11-2
clone_size: once
cdr3_length: 12
cdr3_aa: CASSLGRGIQYF
cdr3_nt: TGTGCCAGCAGCTTAGGGCGAGGCATTCAGTACTTC

j_call: TRBJ2-5
d_call: .
v_call: TRBV6-5
clone_size: .
cdr3_length: 13
cdr3_aa: CASSVRTVETQYF
cdr3_nt: TGTGCCAGCAGTGTCCGGACGGTAGAGACCCAGTACTTC

j_call: TRBJ2-3
d_call: TRBD2
v_call: TRBV10-3
clone_size: .
cdr3_length: 18
cdr3_aa: CAISEENLAGVRTDTQYF
cdr3_nt: TGTGCCATCAGTGAGGAGAACCTAGCGGGAGTTAGGACAGATACGCAGTATTTT

j_call: TRBJ1-1
d_call: .
v_call: TRBV19
clone_size: few
cdr3_length: 10
cdr3_aa: CASRQDEAFF
cdr3_nt: TGTGCCAGTAGACAGGATGAAGCTTTCTTT

j_call: TRBJ1-2
d_call: .
v_call: TRBV7-2
clone_size: few
cdr3_length: 13
cdr3_aa: CASSLGGDYGYTF
cdr3_nt: TGTGCCAGCAGCTTAGGGGGGGACTATGGCTACACCTTC

j_call: TRBJ2-3
d_call: .
v_call: TRBV10-2
clone_size: .
cdr3_length: 15
cdr3_aa: CASSYAGGLADTQYF
cdr3_nt: TGCGCCAGCAGTTACGCCGGCGGGCTCGCAGATACGCAGTATTTT

j_call: TRBJ1-2
d_call: TRBD1
v_call: TRBV4-3
clone_size: .
cdr3_length: 16
cdr3_aa: CASSAETGGAYYGYTF
cdr3_nt: TGCGCCAGCAGCGCGGAGACAGGGGGCGCCTACTATGGCTACACCTTC

j_call: TRBJ2-1
d_call: .
v_call: TRBV11-2
clone_size: once
cdr3_length: 14
cdr3_aa: CASSLEGRTNEQFF
cdr3_nt: TGTGCCAGCAGCTTAGAGGGACGGACGAATGAGCAGTTCTTC

j_call: TRBJ1-5
d_call: TRBD1
v_call: TRBV6-6
clone_size: .
cdr3_length: 16
cdr3_aa: CASTTDREDSNQPQHF
cdr3_nt: TGTGCCAGCACCACAGACAGGGAGGATAGCAATCAGCCCCAGCATTTT

j_call: TRBJ1-4
d_call: .
v_call: TRBV4-3
clone_size: once
cdr3_length: 17
cdr3_aa: CASSQDLASATNEKLFF
cdr3_nt: TGCGCCAGCAGCCAAGATCTTGCCTCCGCAACTAATGAAAAACTGTTTTTT

j_call: TRBJ1-5
d_call: .
v_call: TRBV27
clone_size: .
cdr3_length: 13
cdr3_aa: CASSSDRNQPQHF
cdr3_nt: TGTGCCAGCAGTTCCGACCGAAATCAGCCCCAGCATTTT

j_call: TRBJ2-1
d_call: .
v_call: TRBV2
clone_size: .
cdr3_length: 14
cdr3_aa: CASSDVISYNEQFF
cdr3_nt: TGTGCCAGCAGTGACGTGATCTCCTACAATGAGCAGTTCTTC

j_call: TRBJ2-5
d_call: .
v_call: TRBV19
clone_size: .
cdr3_length: 13
cdr3_aa: CASSWAGEETQYF
cdr3_nt: TGTGCCAGTAGTTGGGCAGGGGAAGAGACCCAGTACTTC

j_call: TRBJ2-1
d_call: .
v_call: TRBV6-5
clone_size: .
cdr3_length: 11
cdr3_aa: CASSSIGEQFF
cdr3_nt: TGTGCCAGCAGTTCTATAGGTGAGCAGTTCTTC

j_call: TRBJ2-5
d_call: .
v_call: TRBV7-6
clone_size: .
cdr3_length: 11
cdr3_aa: CASSPQETQYF
cdr3_nt: TGTGCCAGCAGCCCTCAAGAGACCCAGTACTTC

j_call: TRBJ2-2
d_call: .
v_call: TRBV9
clone_size: .
cdr3_length: 14
cdr3_aa: CASSVAANTGELFF
cdr3_nt: TGTGCCAGCAGCGTAGCTGCGAACACCGGGGAGCTGTTTTTT

j_call: TRBJ1-4
d_call: .
v_call: TRBV18
clone_size: .
cdr3_length: 15
cdr3_aa: CASSPQSATNEKLFF
cdr3_nt: TGTGCCAGCTCACCCCAGAGTGCAACTAATGAAAAACTGTTTTTT

j_call: TRBJ2-5
d_call: .
v_call: TRBV6-6
clone_size: .
cdr3_length: 10
cdr3_aa: CASSEETQYF
cdr3_nt: TGTGCCAGCAGTGAGGAGACCCAGTACTTC

j_call: TRBJ2-5
d_call: .
v_call: TRBV5-4
clone_size: .
cdr3_length: 13
cdr3_aa: CASSLVGQETQYF
cdr3_nt: TGTGCCAGCAGCTTGGTGGGACAAGAGACCCAGTACTTC

j_call: TRBJ2-1
d_call: TRBD2
v_call: TRBV7-2
clone_size: .
cdr3_length: 15
cdr3_aa: CASSLFGGSNNEQFF
cdr3_nt: TGTGCCAGCAGCTTATTCGGGGGGTCCAACAATGAGCAGTTCTTC

j_call: TRBJ2-7
d_call: TRBD2
v_call: TRBV5-4
clone_size: once
cdr3_length: 14
cdr3_aa: CASSQGLAGYEQYF
cdr3_nt: TGTGCCAGCAGCCAAGGACTAGCTGGGTACGAGCAGTACTTC

j_call: TRBJ1-6
d_call: TRBD1
v_call: TRBV10-3
clone_size: .
cdr3_length: 15
cdr3_aa: CAISNLDRGNSPLHF
cdr3_nt: TGTGCCATCAGCAACCTCGACAGGGGAAATTCACCCCTCCACTTT

j_call: TRBJ2-3
d_call: .
v_call: TRBV2
clone_size: .
cdr3_length: 15
cdr3_aa: CASTSETAGTDTQYF
cdr3_nt: TGTGCCAGCACTTCAGAGACAGCCGGGACAGATACGCAGTATTTT

j_call: TRBJ1-4
d_call: .
v_call: TRBV4-1
clone_size: few
cdr3_length: 14
cdr3_aa: CASSQALGKEKLFF
cdr3_nt: TGCGCCAGCAGCCAGGCCTTAGGGAAGGAAAAACTGTTTTTT

j_call: TRBJ1-1
d_call: TRBD1
v_call: TRBV19
clone_size: few
cdr3_length: 14
cdr3_aa: CASSTGTGGPEAFF
cdr3_nt: TGTGCCAGTAGTACAGGGACAGGGGGCCCTGAAGCTTTCTTT

j_call: TRBJ2-6
d_call: .
v_call: TRBV19
clone_size: .
cdr3_length: 16
cdr3_aa: CASSIRGQSGANVLTF
cdr3_nt: TGTGCCAGTAGTATACGGGGCCAATCTGGGGCCAACGTCCTGACTTTC

j_call: TRBJ2-5
d_call: .
v_call: TRBV28
clone_size: .
cdr3_length: 12
cdr3_aa: CASRVVGATQYF
cdr3_nt: TGTGCCAGCAGGGTCGTAGGGGCGACCCAGTACTTC

j_call: TRBJ1-4
d_call: .
v_call: TRBV7-9
clone_size: .
cdr3_length: 15
cdr3_aa: CASSQDGTAREKLFF
cdr3_nt: TGTGCCAGCAGCCAAGATGGGACCGCTCGTGAAAAACTGTTTTTT

j_call: TRBJ2-1
d_call: TRBD2
v_call: TRBV5-1
clone_size: .
cdr3_length: 15
cdr3_aa: CASSLWTSGDNEQFF
cdr3_nt: TGCGCCAGCAGCTTGTGGACTAGCGGGGACAATGAGCAGTTCTTC

j_call: TRBJ2-4
d_call: .
v_call: TRBV9
clone_size: .
cdr3_length: 16
cdr3_aa: CASSPLNDPEENIQYF
cdr3_nt: TGTGCCAGCAGCCCTCTCAACGACCCTGAGGAAAACATTCAGTACTTC

j_call: TRBJ1-1
d_call: .
v_call: TRBV4-3
clone_size: .
cdr3_length: 15
cdr3_aa: CASSRSGTPDTEAFF
cdr3_nt: TGCGCCAGCAGCCGTTCCGGGACACCCGACACTGAAGCTTTCTTT

j_call: TRBJ2-2
d_call: TRBD2
v_call: TRBV19
clone_size: .
cdr3_length: 15
cdr3_aa: CASSWAGANTGELFF
cdr3_nt: TGTGCCAGTAGTTGGGCGGGAGCGAACACCGGGGAGCTGTTTTTT

j_call: TRBJ1-2
d_call: TRBD1
v_call: TRBV7-2
clone_size: .
cdr3_length: 15
cdr3_aa: CASSHQVDRGHGYTF
cdr3_nt: TGTGCCAGCAGCCACCAGGTCGACAGGGGGCATGGCTACACCTTC

j_call: TRBJ2-3
d_call: TRBD1
v_call: TRBV5-1
clone_size: .
cdr3_length: 15
cdr3_aa: CASSSTGAITDTQYF
cdr3_nt: TGCGCCAGCAGCTCGACAGGGGCTATCACAGATACGCAGTATTTT

j_call: TRBJ2-2
d_call: .
v_call: TRBV7-2
clone_size: .
cdr3_length: 18
cdr3_aa: CASSLASLGGLAAGELFF
cdr3_nt: TGTGCCAGCAGCTTAGCCTCGTTAGGGGGCCTAGCGGCCGGGGAGCTGTTTTTT

j_call: TRBJ2-1
d_call: TRBD2
v_call: TRBV25-1
clone_size: once
cdr3_length: 14
cdr3_aa: CASSDSGGGNEQFF
cdr3_nt: TGTGCCAGCAGTGATAGCGGGGGGGGCAATGAGCAGTTCTTC

j_call: TRBJ1-4
d_call: .
v_call: TRBV6-1
clone_size: .
cdr3_length: 14
cdr3_aa: CASSTRSFNEKLFF
cdr3_nt: TGTGCCAGCAGCACTCGGTCCTTTAATGAAAAACTGTTTTTT

j_call: TRBJ2-1
d_call: TRBD2
v_call: TRBV15
clone_size: .
cdr3_length: 17
cdr3_aa: CATSRDMFGGGDNEQFF
cdr3_nt: TGTGCCACCAGCAGAGATATGTTTGGCGGGGGGGATAATGAGCAGTTCTTC

j_call: TRBJ1-2
d_call: TRBD1
v_call: TRBV27
clone_size: .
cdr3_length: 15
cdr3_aa: CASTSGTGANYGYTF
cdr3_nt: TGTGCCAGCACCTCAGGGACAGGAGCTAACTATGGCTACACCTTC

j_call: TRBJ1-5
d_call: .
v_call: TRBV5-1
clone_size: .
cdr3_length: 14
cdr3_aa: CASSREGGNQPQHF
cdr3_nt: TGCGCCAGCAGCAGGGAGGGGGGGAATCAGCCCCAGCATTTT

j_call: TRBJ1-2
d_call: .
v_call: TRBV7-8
clone_size: many
cdr3_length: 16
cdr3_aa: CASSLDSTGGPYGYTF
cdr3_nt: TGTGCCAGCAGCTTAGACTCTACAGGCGGCCCCTATGGCTACACCTTC

j_call: TRBJ1-4
d_call: .
v_call: TRBV29-1
clone_size: .
cdr3_length: 11
cdr3_aa: CSVEVNEKLFF
cdr3_nt: TGCAGCGTTGAAGTGAATGAAAAACTGTTTTTT

j_call: TRBJ2-7
d_call: .
v_call: TRBV19
clone_size: .
cdr3_length: 14
cdr3_aa: CASSSGTPAYEQYF
cdr3_nt: TGTGCCAGTAGCTCCGGGACACCCGCCTACGAGCAGTACTTC